The 29 T cell receptor beta chains given below trace back to one sample, sequenced in a study of blood T cell repertoires in COVID-19 (dated by TCRdb to 2020 to 2022). Libraries came from the immunoSEQ multiplex PCR assay. TCRdb retrieved this table from immuneACCESS and kept in-frame rearrangements only. Not all clones are present; in checked studies, unresolved V genes account for under half, and no reason is known for the remainder. The sample table holds approximately 180,000 clones, of which roughly 88% were seen once. The ten top clones hold 3% to 4% of the sample. Sequenced sample: peripheral blood. The source is a man aged 60 to 69 with acute or convalescent COVID-19.

Points on this clone: Its ends do not fully match the called genes, so a read error is possible. The chain has TRBV27 and TRBJ1-5; D is undetermined. Germline CDR1 MNHEY, CDR2 SMNVEV (reference sequence). This CDR3 spans 13 amino acids. CDR3 amino acids: CASSLSSDQPQHF. As DNA, the CDR3 is TGTGCCAGCAGTTTATCTAGCGATCAGCCCCAGCATTTT.

This chain uses TRBV10-3 with TRBJ1-5; 7 bases are a match to TRBD1. Trimming at V came to 4 bases and at J to 3 bases, leaving 6 bases not matched to a gene. Germline assignment: CDR1 ENHRY and CDR2 SYGVKD. The CDR3 has 15 amino acids. CDR3: CAISALTGDNQPQHF. The DNA of the CDR3 is TGTGCCATCAGTGCTCTAACAGGGGACAATCAGCCCCAGCATTTT.

The chain's CDR3 is CASSWTGAEAFF. CDR3 in DNA: TGCGCCAGCAGCTGGACAGGGGCTGAAGCTTTCTTT. V is TRBV5-1 and J is TRBJ1-1, with 9 bases matching TRBD1. Germline loops: CDR1 SGHRS, CDR2 YFSETQ. V trimming: 3 bases; J trimming: 6 bases; junction bases outside the gene matches: 0. This CDR3 region has 12 residues.

The rearrangement joins TRBV4-3 to TRBJ2-5, with 11 bases that match TRBD1. The CDR3 consists of 14 residues. With V trimmed by 3 bases and J by 5 bases, 2 bases remained unmatched. Germline assignment: CDR1 LGHNA and CDR2 YSLEER. CDR3 DNA sequence: TGCGCCAGCAGCCAGGACAGGGGGCGGGAGACCCAGTACTTC. It encodes CASSQDRGRETQYF.

This chain links TRBV6-5 with TRBJ2-7; 8 bases fit TRBD1. The CDR3 spans 15 residues. The germline CDR1 and CDR2 sequences are MNHEY and SVGAGI. Unmatched junction bases numbered 6, after V lost 0 bases and J lost 5 bases. As DNA, the CDR3 is TGTGCCAGCAGTTACTCCAGGGGGCCTGGGAACGAGCAGTACTTC. It encodes CASSYSRGPGNEQYF.

The chain carries TRBV6-4 and TRBJ2-7, with 8 bases lining up with TRBD1. After removal of 0 bases from V and 6 bases from J, the junction contained 22 bases not matched to a gene. Per germline, CDR1 MRHNA and CDR2 SNTAGT. This CDR3 is 20 amino acids long. DNA of the CDR3: TGTGCCAGCAGTGACTCGTCCCCCCCACCAAGGCAGGGGGCGATTTGCGAGCAGTACTTC. Amino acids: CASSDSSPPPRQGAICEQYF.

The V and J genes are TRBV27 and TRBJ1-4; 7 bases align to TRBD1. CDR1 is MNHEY, CDR2 SMNVEV, per germline (reference sequence). This CDR3 region has 15 residues. V lost 5 bases to trimming and J lost 7 bases; unmatched junction nucleotides: 10. This CDR3 is CASSRRQGGAEKLFF. Written as DNA, the CDR3 is TGTGCCAGCAGTCGAAGACAGGGCGGGGCTGAAAAACTGTTTTTT.

The V gene is TRBV5-4, the J gene TRBJ2-7, with D tentatively TRBD2 (6 bases). Germline loops: CDR1 SGHNT, CDR2 YYREEE (reference sequence). The CDR3 loop spans 16 amino acids. Trimming took 5 bases from V and 2 from J, leaving 20 bases between them. CDR3 in amino acids: CASSPTSSGPTYEQYF. CDR3 nucleotide sequence: TGTGCCAGCAGTCCAACATCGAGCGGGCCTACCTACGAGCAGTACTTC.

This clone was recorded once. V and J are TRBV29-1 and TRBJ2-7; 8 nucleotides match TRBD1. J was trimmed by 6 bases and V by 1 base; bases with no gene match: 11. The CDR3 loop spans 15 amino acids. Germline CDR1 SQVTM, CDR2 ANQGSEA. The CDR3 sequence is CSVEGYLGQGGEQYF. Here the CDR3 DNA reads TGCAGCGTTGAAGGCTACCTCGGACAGGGCGGCGAGCAGTACTTC.

The chain couples TRBV5-8 to TRBJ2-5; 10 positions agree with TRBD2. V lost 5 bases to trimming and J lost 3 bases; unmatched junction nucleotides: 22. Germline assignment: CDR1 SGHTS and CDR2 YDEGEE. This CDR3 is built from 20 residues. CDR3 nucleotides: TGTGCCAGCAGACCGCTACCCTTCCTAGGACTAGCGGAGAAGGAAGAGACCCAGTACTTC. Amino acids: CASRPLPFLGLAEKEETQYF. Complete variable domain (other parts from reference TRBV5-8 and TRBJ2-5): EAGVTQSPTHLIKTRGQQATLRCSPISGHTSVYWYQQALGLGLQFLLWYDEGEERNRGNFPPRFSGRQFPNYSSELNVNALELEDSALYLCASRPLPFLGLAEKEETQYFGPGTRLLVL.

This chain joins TRBV5-1 and TRBJ1-2, with D perhaps TRBD1 (6 bases). The CDR3 runs 14 residues. The V gene's germline CDR1 is SGHRS and CDR2 YFSETQ. V was cut by 0 bases and J by 8 bases, with 14 bases left in between. The CDR3 coding sequence is TGCGCCAGCAGCTTGGGGGCAGGGGCCGAGGGCTACACCTTC. This translates into CASSLGAGAEGYTF.

The chain has TRBV18 and TRBJ1-3; TRBD1 is a possible D gene (6 bases). Per germline, CDR1 KGHSH and CDR2 LQKENI. The CDR3 spans 15 residues. Trimming cost V 1 base and J 3 bases, with 10 bases left between them. CDR3 in amino acids: CASSPQGVFGNTIYF. In DNA, the CDR3 is TGTGCCAGCTCACCACAGGGGGTCTTTGGAAACACCATATATTTT.

CDR3 in amino acids: CASSLGQGVNEQFF. CDR3 in DNA: TGTGCCAGTAGTCTGGGACAGGGGGTGAATGAGCAGTTCTTC. The chain is built from TRBV19 and TRBJ2-1, with 11 bases that match TRBD1. Germline CDR1 LNHDA, CDR2 SQIVND (reference sequence). With V trimmed by 5 bases and J by 7 bases, 4 bases remained unmatched. The length of the CDR3 is 14 residues.

The rearrangement joins TRBV2 to TRBJ2-4; 8 bases fit TRBD2. The germline CDR1 and CDR2 sequences are SNHLY and FYNNEI. The CDR3 covers 14 residues. Trimming cost V 6 bases and J 5 bases; bases outside gene matches: 6. CDR3 sequence reads: CASRLGRGENIQYF. The CDR3 DNA reads TGTGCCAGCAGGCTCGGGAGGGGGGAAAACATTCAGTACTTC. Looking up the rest from reference TRBV2 and TRBJ2-4 gives the full variable domain: EPEVTQTPSHQVTQMGQEVILRCVPISNHLYFYWYRQILGQKVEFLVSFYNNEISEKSEIFDDQFSVERPDGSNFTLKIRSTKLEDSAMYFCASRLGRGENIQYFGAGTRLSVL.

This clone has only one observation. V is TRBV10-3 and J is TRBJ2-3; 7 bases fit TRBD1. The CDR3 consists of 12 residues. V gave up 6 bases and J gave up 6 bases; unmatched junction bases: 3. Germline V gives CDR1 ENHRY, CDR2 SYGVKD. The CDR3 region has the DNA TGTGCCATCAGCGACAGGGCGGATACGCAGTATTTT. Residues: CAISDRADTQYF.

V is TRBV7-9 and J is TRBJ2-3, with D unclear. This CDR3 has 12 amino acids. Germline V gene lookup returns CDR1 SEHNR and CDR2 FQNEAQ (reference sequence). V dropped 3 bases and J dropped 6 bases, with 7 bases sitting between them. The CDR3 region has the DNA TGTGCCAGCAGCTTCACTGTGGATACGCAGTATTTT. The encoded protein is CASSFTVDTQYF.

The chain uses TRBV5-8 and TRBJ2-3; tentative D call: TRBD2 (6 bases). CDR3 length: 14 amino acids. V dropped 2 bases and J dropped 1 base, with 8 bases sitting between them. Germline CDR1 reads SGHTS; CDR2 reads YDEGEE. Here the CDR3 DNA reads TGTGCCAGCAGCTTTTGGAGGGGCACAGATACGCAGTATTTT. This sequence encodes CASSFWRGTDTQYF.

This clone has more than one count but fewer than ten. The V gene is TRBV29-1, the J gene TRBJ2-7; TRBD1 is a possible D gene (6 bases). CDR1 and CDR2 (germline): SQVTM, ANQGSEA. The V and J ends lost 4 bases and 3 bases respectively, with 13 bases between them. This CDR3 spans 13 amino acids. The CDR3 sequence is CSVAFGRGYEQYF. CDR3 in DNA: TGCAGCGTTGCGTTCGGCAGGGGCTACGAGCAGTACTTC.

The CDR3 sequence: CASGRATDTGELFF. CDR3 bases: TGCGCCAGCGGGAGGGCCACGGACACCGGGGAGCTGTTTTTT. The chain has TRBV10-1 and TRBJ2-2, with 7 bases lining up with TRBD2. The CDR3 has 14 residues. Germline CDR1 and CDR2: WNHNN and SYGVQD (reference sequence). With 8 bases clipped from V and 3 bases from J, the junction kept 6 bases outside the gene matches.

This clone was seen more than once but under ten times. This rearrangement joins TRBV7-9 to TRBJ2-1; 7 bases map to TRBD2. The CDR3 contains 16 residues. Germline lookup yields CDR1 SEHNR and CDR2 FQNEAQ (reference sequence). V trimming: 4 bases; J trimming: 0 bases; junction bases outside the gene matches: 6. This CDR3 reads CASSYWRGNSYNEQFF. CDR3 DNA: TGTGCCAGCAGCTATTGGCGGGGGAACTCCTACAATGAGCAGTTCTTC.

The chain uses TRBV4-1 and TRBJ2-3; D remains ambiguous. V was cut by 4 bases and J by 5 bases, with 10 bases left in between. Per the germline V gene, CDR1 is MGHRA and CDR2 is YSYEKL. This CDR3 comprises 13 residues. CDR3 DNA sequence: TGCGCCAGCAGCCTGCGACTGAGAGATACGCAGTATTTT. Protein product: CASSLRLRDTQYF.

This chain connects TRBV28 to TRBJ2-5; TRBD2 agrees at 8 bases. V gave up 3 bases and J gave up 0 bases; unmatched junction bases: 12. Per germline, CDR1 MDHEN and CDR2 SYDVKM. The CDR3 is made up of 18 amino acids. CDR3 sequence reads: CASSFKLGLGKDQETQYF. CDR3 DNA sequence: TGTGCCAGCAGTTTTAAGTTGGGACTAGGGAAGGACCAAGAGACCCAGTACTTC.

This sequence joins TRBV6-2 or TRBV6-3 and TRBJ1-5, with 8 bases lining up with TRBD1. In germline, CDR1 is MNHEY, CDR2 SVGEGT. This CDR3 region has 17 residues. The V gene end was trimmed by 4 bases and the J gene end by 0 bases; junction bases not matched to a gene: 8. The CDR3 coding sequence is TGTGCCAGCAGTTCCAGGGGGCCCGTTTATAGCAATCAGCCCCAGCATTTT. The encoded protein is CASSSRGPVYSNQPQHF.

The chain combines TRBV4-1 with TRBJ2-7; weak D call: TRBD2 (5 bases). This CDR3 has 14 residues. The V end lost 5 bases, the J end lost 3 bases, and 14 bases lay between the germline ends. CDR1 and CDR2 from the germline V gene are MGHRA and YSYEKL. The CDR3, as DNA: TGCGCCAGCAGCGCAGGAGGTACCCGCTACGAGCAGTACTTC. Residues: CASSAGGTRYEQYF.

V gene TRBV28 combines with J gene TRBJ1-5; tentatively, D is TRBD1 (6 bases). The CDR3 has 15 residues. CDR1 is MDHEN, CDR2 SYDVKM, per germline. V was clipped by 5 bases and J by 2 bases, with 13 bases between them. For the CDR3, the DNA is TGTGCCAGCAGTCATGGACAGCCGGGCAATCAGCCCCAGCATTTT. Translation: CASSHGQPGNQPQHF.

The chain joins TRBV6-5 to TRBJ1-1, with unresolved D. Germline-derived CDR1 and CDR2 are MNHEY and SVGAGI. This CDR3 spans 14 amino acids. Trimming pared 6 bases from V and 4 bases from J, leaving 15 bases between. Here the CDR3 reads CASRSGPMVTEAFF. CDR3 in DNA: TGTGCCAGCAGAAGCGGGCCAATGGTCACTGAAGCTTTCTTT.

The chain couples TRBV19 to TRBJ1-4; TRBD1 matches at 8 bases. CDR3 size: 14 residues. Germline CDR1 reads LNHDA; CDR2 reads SQIVND (reference sequence). V lost 6 bases, J lost 7 bases, and 7 bases stayed unmatched. CDR3 DNA: TGTGCCAGTAGCCTAGACAGGGGAGGTGAAAAACTGTTTTTT. Its translation: CASSLDRGGEKLFF.

The J gene is TRBJ2-7, the V gene TRBV15; 9 bases map to TRBD2. V lost 4 bases, J lost 1 base, and 8 bases stayed unmatched. Germline V gene data show CDR1 as LNHNV and CDR2 as YYDKDF (reference sequence). The CDR3 runs 16 residues. The CDR3, as DNA: TGTGCCACCAGCACCCGAACGACTAGCGGTTCCTACGAGCAGTACTTC. Its protein is CATSTRTTSGSYEQYF.

Written as DNA, the CDR3 is TGCGCCAGCAGCCGACAGGGGGCGGCCTACAATGAGCAGTTCTTC. Amino acid sequence: CASSRQGAAYNEQFF. This chain joins TRBV5-1 and TRBJ2-1, with TRBD1 matching over 10 bases. CDR3 length equals 15 residues. J lost 2 bases, V lost 4 bases, and 3 bases had no gene match. Germline V gene data show CDR1 as SGHRS and CDR2 as YFSETQ.